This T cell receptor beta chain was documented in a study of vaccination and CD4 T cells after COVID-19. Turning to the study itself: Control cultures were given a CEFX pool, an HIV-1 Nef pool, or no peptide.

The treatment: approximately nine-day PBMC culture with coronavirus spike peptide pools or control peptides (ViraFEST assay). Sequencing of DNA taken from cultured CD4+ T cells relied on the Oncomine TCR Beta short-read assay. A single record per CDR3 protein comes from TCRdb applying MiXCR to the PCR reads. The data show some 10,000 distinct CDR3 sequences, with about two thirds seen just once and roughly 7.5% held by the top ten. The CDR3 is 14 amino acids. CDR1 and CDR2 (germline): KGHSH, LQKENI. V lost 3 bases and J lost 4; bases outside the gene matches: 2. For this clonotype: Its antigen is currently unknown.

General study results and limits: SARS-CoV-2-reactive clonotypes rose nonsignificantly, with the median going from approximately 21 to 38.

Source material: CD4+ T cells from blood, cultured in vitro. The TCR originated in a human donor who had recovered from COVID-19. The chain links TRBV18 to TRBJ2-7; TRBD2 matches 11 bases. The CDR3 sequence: CASSPPSGRYEQYF. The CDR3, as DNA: TGTGCCAGCTCACCGCCTAGCGGGAGGTACGAGCAGTACTTC.